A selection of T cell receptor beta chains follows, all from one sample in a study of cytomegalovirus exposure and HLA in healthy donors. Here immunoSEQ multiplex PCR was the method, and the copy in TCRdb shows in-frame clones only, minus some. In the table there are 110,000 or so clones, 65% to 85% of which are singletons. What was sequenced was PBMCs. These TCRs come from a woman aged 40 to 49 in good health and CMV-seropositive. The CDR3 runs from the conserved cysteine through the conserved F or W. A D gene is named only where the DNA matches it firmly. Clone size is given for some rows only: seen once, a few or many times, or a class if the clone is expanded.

CDR3 DNA: TGCGCCAGCAGCCAAGAGGGGCTAGCGGGGGGCCCTACCTACGAGCAGTACTTC
CDR3 protein: CASSQEGLAGGPTYEQYF
clone size: NA
V gene: TRBV4-1
J gene: TRBJ2-7
D gene: TRBD2

CDR3 DNA: TGTGCCAGCAGCGGCGGTAGCGGGATATCTTACGAGCAGTACTTC
CDR3 protein: CASSGGSGISYEQYF
clone size: NA
V gene: TRBV7-3
J gene: TRBJ2-7
D gene: TRBD2

CDR3 DNA: TGCAGCGTTACCTTCCTTTGGGGACAGGGGAATGGGGGCCAAGAGACCCAGTACTTC
CDR3 protein: CSVTFLWGQGNGGQETQYF
clone size: few
V gene: TRBV29-1
J gene: TRBJ2-5
D gene: TRBD1

CDR3 DNA: TGTGCCAGCAGTCCAAGACAGGGCCCAACCTACGAGCAGTACTTC
CDR3 protein: CASSPRQGPTYEQYF
clone size: few
V gene: TRBV27
J gene: TRBJ2-7
D gene: TRBD1

CDR3 DNA: TGTGCCAGCAGGTCCGGGACTAGCTGGGATACGCAGTATTTT
CDR3 protein: CASRSGTSWDTQYF
clone size: NA
V gene: TRBV27
J gene: TRBJ2-3
D gene: TRBD2

CDR3 DNA: TGTGCCAGCAGCGTGCAGGGCGGATCTAACTATGGCTACACCTTC
CDR3 protein: CASSVQGGSNYGYTF
clone size: once
V gene: TRBV9
J gene: TRBJ1-2
D gene: NA

CDR3 DNA: TGTGCCACATCTGAACTAGCGGGAGTGCACGAGCAGTACTTC
CDR3 protein: CATSELAGVHEQYF
clone size: NA
V gene: TRBV14
J gene: TRBJ2-7
D gene: TRBD2

CDR3 DNA: TGTGCCAGCAGCTTAGATCTTGGGAGGGTTCAAGAGACCCAGTACTTC
CDR3 protein: CASSLDLGRVQETQYF
clone size: NA
V gene: TRBV11-2
J gene: TRBJ2-5
D gene: TRBD2

CDR3 DNA: TGTGCCAGCAGCTTAGCGGGGAGACAGACCCCCCGGGGGGAGACCCAGTACTTC
CDR3 protein: CASSLAGRQTPRGETQYF
clone size: NA
V gene: TRBV7-9
J gene: TRBJ2-5
D gene: NA

CDR3 DNA: TGTGCCAGTAGTAGGGACACACTAACCTACGAGCAGTACTTC
CDR3 protein: CASSRDTLTYEQYF
clone size: NA
V gene: TRBV19
J gene: TRBJ2-7
D gene: NA

CDR3 DNA: TGTGCCAGCAGACTCCCCGGGACAGGGACCAGCTACGAGCAGTACTTC
CDR3 protein: CASRLPGTGTSYEQYF
clone size: NA
V gene: TRBV7-8
J gene: TRBJ2-7
D gene: TRBD1

CDR3 DNA: TGTGCCAGCAGGGGGGGACAGGGGCTTGAAGCTTTCTTT
CDR3 protein: CASRGGQGLEAFF
clone size: NA
V gene: TRBV6-4
J gene: TRBJ1-1
D gene: TRBD1

CDR3 DNA: TGTGCCAGCAGCGTACGCGCGGTTGGGACTAGCGGGGGGGGTTCCTACAATGAGCAGTTCTTC
CDR3 protein: CASSVRAVGTSGGGSYNEQFF
clone size: NA
V gene: TRBV9
J gene: TRBJ2-1
D gene: TRBD2

CDR3 DNA: TGTGCCAGCAGCGCGACTAGCACTAGCACAGATACGCAGTATTTT
CDR3 protein: CASSATSTSTDTQYF
clone size: NA
V gene: TRBV9
J gene: TRBJ2-3
D gene: TRBD2

CDR3 DNA: TGTGCCAGCAGCCAAGGGGGGGAGAACACAGATACGCAGTATTTT
CDR3 protein: CASSQGGENTDTQYF
clone size: NA
V gene: TRBV4-2
J gene: TRBJ2-3
D gene: NA

CDR3 DNA: TGCGCCAGCAGCTTGGAAGGTCAGGGGGCAACAGATACGCAGTATTTT
CDR3 protein: CASSLEGQGATDTQYF
clone size: NA
V gene: TRBV5-1
J gene: TRBJ2-3
D gene: TRBD1

CDR3 DNA: TGTGCCAGCAGCCTTAGACAAAGCCACACTGAAGCTTTCTTT
CDR3 protein: CASSLRQSHTEAFF
clone size: NA
V gene: TRBV7-2
J gene: TRBJ1-1
D gene: NA

CDR3 DNA: TGTGCCTGGGCGACAGTTAGCAATCAGCCCCAGCATTTT
CDR3 protein: CAWATVSNQPQHF
clone size: NA
V gene: TRBV30
J gene: TRBJ1-5
D gene: NA

CDR3 DNA: TGTGCCAGCAGGCGGGATCCGAACACTGAAGCTTTCTTT
CDR3 protein: CASRRDPNTEAFF
clone size: NA
V gene: TRBV28
J gene: TRBJ1-1
D gene: NA

CDR3 DNA: TGTGCCAGCAGGGGGCAAGGGCTGAGCAATCAGCCCCAGCATTTT
CDR3 protein: CASRGQGLSNQPQHF
clone size: NA
V gene: TRBV2
J gene: TRBJ1-5
D gene: NA

CDR3 DNA: TGTGCCAGCAGCTTATGGGGGGGAGCGGGATATAATGAGCAGTTCTTC
CDR3 protein: CASSLWGGAGYNEQFF
clone size: NA
V gene: TRBV7-3
J gene: TRBJ2-1
D gene: TRBD2

CDR3 DNA: TGCGCCAGCAGCTGGGACAGGGCGTCCTACGAGCAGTACTTC
CDR3 protein: CASSWDRASYEQYF
clone size: NA
V gene: TRBV5-1
J gene: TRBJ2-7
D gene: TRBD1

CDR3 DNA: TGCGCCAGCAGCTTTTCCTGGACAGACGCCTACGAGCAGTACTTC
CDR3 protein: CASSFSWTDAYEQYF
clone size: NA
V gene: TRBV5-1
J gene: TRBJ2-7
D gene: NA

CDR3 DNA: TGCGCCAGATGGCTCCAGACTGAAGCTTTCTTT
CDR3 protein: CARWLQTEAFF
clone size: NA
V gene: TRBV10-1
J gene: TRBJ1-1
D gene: NA

CDR3 DNA: TGTGCCTGGAACCCAGGGGCGACTAATGAAAAACTGTTTTTT
CDR3 protein: CAWNPGATNEKLFF
clone size: NA
V gene: TRBV30
J gene: TRBJ1-4
D gene: NA